This record concerns one T cell receptor beta chain sequence. The V segment lost 3 bases and the J segment 3 bases; nucleotides outside the gene matches: 9. Germline V gives CDR1 SGHRS, CDR2 YFSETQ. The CDR3 covers 15 residues. The data were obtained in a study of PD-L1 blockade in urothelial cancer. Study at large: When blood samples were assessed, the median T cell count was approximately 140,000.

As for time point: pretreatment peripheral blood. The table came from immunoSEQ multiplex PCR; TCRdb's copy has only in-frame clones and leaves some out. The sample has 40,000 or so clones; about four fifths are singletons. Sequencing was performed on PBMCs, taken around atezolizumab (anti-PD-L1) treatment. This rearrangement joins TRBV5-1 to TRBJ2-7; TRBD1 matches 7 bases. The sequence came from a man between 60 and 75 years old with urothelial cancer. The CDR3 DNA reads as TGCGCCAGCAGCTCCCAGCCGACAGGGTACTACGAGCAGTACTTC. Translation gives CASSSQPTGYYEQYF. The full variable domain, its missing parts supplied by reference TRBV5-1 and TRBJ2-7, is KAGVTQTPRYLIKTRGQQVTLSCSPISGHRSVSWYQQTPGQGLQFLFEYFSETQRNKGNFPGRFSGRQFSNSRSEMNVSTLELGDSALYLCASSSQPTGYYEQYFGPGTRLTVT.